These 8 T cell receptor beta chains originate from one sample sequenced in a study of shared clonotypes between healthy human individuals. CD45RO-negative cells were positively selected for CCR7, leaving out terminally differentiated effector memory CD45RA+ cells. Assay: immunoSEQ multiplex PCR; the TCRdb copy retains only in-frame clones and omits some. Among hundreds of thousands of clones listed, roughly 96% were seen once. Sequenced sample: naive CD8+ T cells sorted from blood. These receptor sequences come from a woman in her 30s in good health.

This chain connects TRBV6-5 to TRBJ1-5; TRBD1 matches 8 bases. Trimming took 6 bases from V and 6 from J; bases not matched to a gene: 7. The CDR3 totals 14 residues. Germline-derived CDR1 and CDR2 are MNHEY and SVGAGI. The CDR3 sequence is CASSHGQGGQPQHF. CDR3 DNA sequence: TGTGCCAGCAGCCACGGACAGGGAGGTCAGCCCCAGCATTTT.

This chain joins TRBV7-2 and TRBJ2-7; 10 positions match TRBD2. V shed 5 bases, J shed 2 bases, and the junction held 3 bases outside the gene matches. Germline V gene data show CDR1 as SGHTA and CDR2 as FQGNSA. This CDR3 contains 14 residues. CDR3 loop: CASSTSGTTYEQYF. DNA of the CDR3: TGTGCCAGCAGCACTAGCGGGACCACCTACGAGCAGTACTTC.

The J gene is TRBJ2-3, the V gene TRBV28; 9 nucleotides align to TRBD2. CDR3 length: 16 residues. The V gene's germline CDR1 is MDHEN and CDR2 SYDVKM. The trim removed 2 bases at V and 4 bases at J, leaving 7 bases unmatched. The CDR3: CASSLPTSGISDTQYF. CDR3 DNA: TGTGCCAGCAGTTTACCGACTAGCGGAATATCAGATACGCAGTATTTT.

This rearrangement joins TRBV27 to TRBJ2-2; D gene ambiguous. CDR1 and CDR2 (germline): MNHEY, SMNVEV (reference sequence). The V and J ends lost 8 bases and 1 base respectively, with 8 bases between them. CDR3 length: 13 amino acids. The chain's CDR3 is CASPKGNTGELFF. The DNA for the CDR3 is TGTGCCAGCCCGAAGGGGAACACCGGGGAGCTGTTTTTT.

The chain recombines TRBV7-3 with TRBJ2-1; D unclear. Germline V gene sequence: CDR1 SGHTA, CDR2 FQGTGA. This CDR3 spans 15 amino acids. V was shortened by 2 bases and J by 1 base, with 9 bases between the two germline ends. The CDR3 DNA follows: TGTGCCAGCAGCTTATATTCCGCGTCCTACAATGAGCAGTTCTTC. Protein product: CASSLYSASYNEQFF.

CDR3 bases: TGTGCCAGCACTCTCGCACAAAGTCGGGCCAACGTCCTGACTTTC. Protein sequence: CASTLAQSRANVLTF. This chain joins TRBV5-5 and TRBJ2-6; D gene uncertain. The germline V and J ends were trimmed by 6 bases and 5 bases, with 15 bases remaining between them. CDR1 is SGHKS and CDR2 is YYEKEE in the germline V gene (reference sequence). The CDR3 spans 15 residues.

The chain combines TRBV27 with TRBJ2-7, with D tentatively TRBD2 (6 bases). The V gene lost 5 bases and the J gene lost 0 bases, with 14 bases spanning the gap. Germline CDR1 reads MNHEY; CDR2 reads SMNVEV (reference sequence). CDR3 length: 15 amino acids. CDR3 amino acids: CASSPLAPSSYEQYF. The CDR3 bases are TGTGCCAGCAGTCCTCTAGCGCCCAGCTCCTACGAGCAGTACTTC.

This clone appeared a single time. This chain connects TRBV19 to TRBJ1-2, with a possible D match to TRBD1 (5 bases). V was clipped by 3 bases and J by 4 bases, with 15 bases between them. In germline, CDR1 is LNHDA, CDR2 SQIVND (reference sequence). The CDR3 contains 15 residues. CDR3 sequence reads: CASSMGRWDLYGYTF. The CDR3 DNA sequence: TGTGCCAGTAGTATGGGCCGGTGGGACCTCTATGGCTACACCTTC.